This T cell receptor beta chain is from a study of molecular identifiers for immune sequencing clone quantification. The CDR3 sequence is 19 residues long. After removal of 3 bases from V and 2 bases from J, the junction contained 7 bases not matched to a gene. Germline CDR1 is LGHDT and CDR2 is YNNKEL (reference sequence). TCRdb reprocessed the PCR reads with MiXCR, giving one entry per CDR3 protein. The sample carries roughly 71,000 distinct CDR3 sequences, about a fifth recorded once. Sorting captured naive CD8 T cells as CD8+CD4-CCR7+CD45RA+. This clonotype was seen many times. The rearrangement links TRBV3-1 to TRBJ2-2, with TRBD2 identical over 15 bases. This clonotype was obtained from a human donor in good health. Some libraries in this study had Jurkat cell RNA spiked in. The sample consisted of naive CD8+ T cells from blood, with Jurkat cell RNA spiked in. Subset: FACS-sorted CD8+CD4-CCR7+CD45RA+ naive T cells. The CDR3, as DNA: TGTGCCAGCAGCCAGATCGGACTAGCGGGAGGGAGAAACACCGGGGAGCTGTTTTTT. Its protein is CASSQIGLAGGRNTGELFF.